This T cell receptor (beta chain) was identified during a study of regulatory T cells in long-lasting Graves disease. Time point meaning: newly diagnosed GD, antithyroid drugs for less than 3 months. After RNA was extracted from PBMCs, the TCR library was made from it. American Thyroid Association guidelines served as the basis for diagnosing Graves' disease. The germline V and J ends were trimmed by 2 bases and 12 bases, with 8 bases remaining between them. The CDR3 loop spans 11 amino acids. This clonotype came up many times. Arm-PCR of CDR3 regions and iRepertoire HTBI primers were the basis on which TCR beta libraries were built. MiXCR, applied by TCRdb to the multiplex PCR reads, yields one record per CDR3 protein. Seen here are roughly 500,000 distinct CDR3 sequences, 13% observed once, and the top ten hold 10%. The data were also submitted as part of a second study, on T cells in Graves' hyperthyroidism and ophthalmopathy. From that report: Most clonotypes expanded in the thyroid (above 0.001) were also present in blood. In the analysis, a 13 V-J model separated ophthalmopathy from stable hyperthyroidism.

The receptor comes from a man aged 30-40 years with Graves disease. The V and J genes are TRBV12-3 or TRBV12-4 and TRBJ2-1; no reliable D call. The sample consisted of peripheral blood mononuclear cells (PBMCs), taken at new diagnosis, from a patient treated with antithyroid drugs. CDR3 DNA: TGTGCCAGCAGTTTAAGGGCAGTGCAGTTCTTC. Its translation: CASSLRAVQFF.